Following are 22 T cell receptor beta chains from one sample sequenced in a study of Tregs in tolerant kidney transplant recipients. Measured with immunoSEQ multiplex PCR; TCRdb has only the in-frame clones, and not every one. This sample has over 50,000 clones, with 70% to 90% found just once. The material was Tregs from blood, obtained before the transplant. All receptors come from a human donor who received a combined kidney and bone marrow transplant.

The table lists this clone with a count of one. This chain connects TRBV5-1 to TRBJ1-5; no reliable D call. The CDR3 loop spans 13 amino acids. Per the germline V gene, CDR1 is SGHRS and CDR2 is YFSETQ. Trimming took off 0 bases at V and 7 bases at J, with 8 bases between the two ends. The DNA of the CDR3 is TGCGCCAGCAGCTTGGCAGGAGACCAGCCCCAGCATTTT. Translating it yields CASSLAGDQPQHF.

This clone was seen only a few times. V is TRBV7-7 and J is TRBJ1-6, with D possibly matching TRBD1 (5 bases). This CDR3 spans 17 amino acids. V was shortened by 3 bases and J by 11 bases, with 23 bases between the two germline ends. CDR1 is SSHAT and CDR2 is FNYEAQ in the germline V gene (reference sequence). The CDR3 DNA reads TGTGCCAGCAGCTTGGTCCGCAGGGAGCTTATAAGGCCACCCCTCCACTTT. Translated: CASSLVRRELIRPPLHF.

The V call is TRBV7-2, the J call TRBJ1-2; the match to TRBD1 covers 9 bases. The V segment lost 1 base and the J segment 4 bases; nucleotides outside the gene matches: 13. Germline-derived CDR1 and CDR2 are SGHTA and FQGNSA. CDR3 length: 18 amino acids. CDR3 sequence reads: CASSLVPGTGLSGYGYTF. CDR3 coding DNA: TGTGCCAGCAGCTTAGTCCCGGGGACAGGGCTCAGTGGCTATGGCTACACCTTC.

V gene TRBV5-3 combines with J gene TRBJ1-6; D is ambiguous. TRBV5-3 is an ORF, with its function uncertain. The CDR3 is 17 amino acids. V lost 4 bases and J 8 bases, leaving 22 bases between the germline ends. The CDR3 reads CARSPLPSGRGHSPLHF. The CDR3 nucleotides read TGTGCCAGAAGCCCCTTACCCTCCGGGAGAGGCCATTCACCCCTCCACTTT.

The chain couples TRBV5-1 to TRBJ1-3; the match to TRBD1 covers 9 bases. Germline CDR1 and CDR2: SGHRS and YFSETQ. The trim removed 3 bases at V and 4 bases at J, leaving 8 bases unmatched. The CDR3 has 16 amino acids. CDR3 sequence reads: CASSWTGAKGGNTIYF. For the CDR3, the DNA is TGCGCCAGCAGCTGGACAGGGGCCAAGGGGGGAAACACCATATATTTT.

The chain employs TRBV6-5 and TRBJ2-5, with TRBD1 identical over 8 bases. V lost 5 bases to trimming and J lost 5 bases; unmatched junction nucleotides: 10. The germline V gene has CDR1 MNHEY and CDR2 SVGAGI. The CDR3 runs to 15 residues. The CDR3 DNA reads as TGTGCCAGCAGTCCACGGGACAGGTTGAAGGAGACCCAGTACTTC. Translation gives CASSPRDRLKETQYF.

The sample holds one count of this clone. The rearrangement links TRBV29-1 to TRBJ2-3, with 12 nucleotides matching TRBD1. With V trimmed by 0 bases and J by 5 bases, 3 bases remained unmatched. There are 15 residues in the CDR3. Germline CDR1 and CDR2: SQVTM and ANQGSEA. This CDR3 reads CSVEDRDRGRDTQYF. The CDR3 DNA follows: TGCAGCGTTGAAGACCGGGACAGGGGGCGAGATACGCAGTATTTT.

DNA for the CDR3: TGTGCCAGCGTGGACAGCCTATTAAAGGGGGGGGAGCTGTTTTTT. Translation: CASVDSLLKGGELFF. The rearrangement links TRBV6-6 to TRBJ2-2; maybe TRBD1 (6 bases). This CDR3 contains 15 residues. V lost 8 bases, J lost 8 bases, and 21 bases lay in between. The germline V gene has CDR1 MNHNY and CDR2 SVGAGI (reference sequence).

J is TRBJ2-3 and V is TRBV28, with 9 bases that match TRBD2. The V gene's germline CDR1 is MDHEN and CDR2 SYDVKM. This CDR3 region has 15 residues. The trim removed 4 bases at V and 3 bases at J, leaving 5 bases unmatched. As DNA, the CDR3 is TGTGCCAGCAGTTCTTGGACTAGCGCGACAGATACGCAGTATTTT. Translated, it gives CASSSWTSATDTQYF.

This chain uses TRBV28 with TRBJ1-5, with D possibly matching TRBD1 (5 bases). V was cut by 2 bases and J by 6 bases, with 5 bases left in between. Looked up from germline, CDR1 is MDHEN and CDR2 is SYDVKM. This CDR3 contains 12 residues. The CDR3 protein is CASSLQGQPQHF. The CDR3 DNA reads as TGTGCCAGCAGTTTACAGGGTCAGCCCCAGCATTTT.

This chain connects TRBV5-5 to TRBJ1-5; 11 bases map to TRBD1. CDR1 is SGHKS and CDR2 is YYEKEE in the germline V gene (reference sequence). The CDR3 length is 16 residues. The V and J ends lost 4 bases and 6 bases, in that order; junction bases with no gene match: 9. This CDR3 reads CASSPIPGTGGQPQHF. The CDR3 region has the DNA TGTGCCAGCAGCCCAATTCCAGGGACAGGGGGTCAGCCCCAGCATTTT.

The chain combines TRBV23-1 with TRBJ1-1, with TRBD1 matching over 9 bases. TRBV23-1 is labeled an ORF, and its function is uncertain. J was trimmed by 11 bases and V by 2 bases; bases with no gene match: 3. The length of the CDR3 is 12 residues. The CDR3 DNA is TGCGCCAGCAGTCAAGCCGACAGGGGGGCTTTCTTT. It encodes CASSQADRGAFF.

This chain links TRBV4-1 with TRBJ2-1; D ambiguous. The CDR3 spans 16 residues. Trimming took 1 base from V and 3 from J, leaving 13 bases between them. From germline, CDR1 is MGHRA and CDR2 YSYEKL. Here the CDR3 reads CASSQARQANYNEQFF. In DNA form, the CDR3 reads TGCGCCAGCAGCCAAGCAAGGCAGGCCAACTACAATGAGCAGTTCTTC.

The V gene is TRBV28, the J gene TRBJ2-3; D is possibly TRBD1 or TRBD2 (5 bases each). CDR3 size: 17 residues. V was shortened by 2 bases and J by 0 bases, with 15 bases between the two germline ends. The germline gives CDR1 MDHEN, CDR2 SYDVKM. The CDR3 DNA is TGTGCCAGCAGTTTAGTAGGGGTGGGGGTAAGCACAGATACGCAGTATTTT. Translation: CASSLVGVGVSTDTQYF.

A remark on this clone: One end of the junction varies from germline; a read error may be responsible. This chain joins TRBV5-8 and TRBJ1-1, with D possibly being TRBD1 (5 bases). The germline V gene encodes CDR1 SGHTS and CDR2 YDEGEE. There are 13 residues in the CDR3. CDR3: CASRAGWGTEAFF. Written as DNA, the CDR3 is TGTGCTAGCAGGGCAGGGTGGGGCACTGAAGCTTTCTTT.

The CDR3 sequence is CASSPRQGSSGNTIYF. CDR3 nucleotides: TGTGCCAGCAGTCCCAGACAGGGCAGCTCTGGAAACACCATATATTTT. The genes are TRBV27 and TRBJ1-3, with 7 bases identical to TRBD1. The CDR3 has 16 residues. Germline V gives CDR1 MNHEY, CDR2 SMNVEV (reference sequence). The J segment lost 0 bases and the V segment lost 5 bases, leaving 7 bases of the junction unmatched.

This clone was found once. DNA for the CDR3: TGTGCCAGCAGCTTAGAGGGGTTTTTCACTGAAGCTTTCTTT. This gives the protein CASSLEGFFTEAFF. The rearrangement uses TRBV7-2 and TRBJ1-1; TRBD1 is a possible D gene (5 bases). The CDR3 loop spans 14 amino acids. Germline V lookup: CDR1 SGHTA, CDR2 FQGNSA. Trimming stripped 1 base from V and 4 bases from J, with 10 bases between.

The chain combines TRBV5-1 with TRBJ2-3; D gene uncertain. This CDR3 has 12 amino acids. The germline V gene encodes CDR1 SGHRS and CDR2 YFSETQ. V dropped 3 bases and J dropped 3 bases, with 5 bases sitting between them. CDR3 residues: CASSYLTDTQYF. The CDR3 DNA reads as TGCGCCAGCAGCTATCTGACAGATACGCAGTATTTT. The variable domain in full, with the rest retrieved from reference TRBV5-1 and TRBJ2-3, is KAGVTQTPRYLIKTRGQQVTLSCSPISGHRSVSWYQQTPGQGLQFLFEYFSETQRNKGNFPGRFSGRQFSNSRSEMNVSTLELGDSALYLCASSYLTDTQYFGPGTRLTVL.

V gene TRBV6-1 combines with J gene TRBJ2-3, with TRBD1 matching 8 bases. The trim removed 6 bases at V and 2 bases at J, leaving 1 base unmatched. Germline loops: CDR1 MNHNS, CDR2 SASEGT. This CDR3 spans 13 amino acids. Here the CDR3 DNA reads TGTGCCAGCAGGGACAGGGTCACAGATACGCAGTATTTT. Amino acid sequence: CASRDRVTDTQYF.

The chain uses TRBV7-8 and TRBJ1-2; possible D gene TRBD1, 5 bases. Germline V gene lookup returns CDR1 SGHVS and CDR2 FQNEAQ. The CDR3 is 16 amino acids. The V gene lost 5 bases and the J gene lost 4 bases, with 20 bases spanning the gap. CDR3 sequence (DNA): TGTGCCAGCAGCCCCAGATCGGCCAGGGAGGGCTATGGCTACACCTTC. Its protein is CASSPRSAREGYGYTF.

The chain has TRBV4-1 and TRBJ2-1, with D perhaps assigned TRBD1 or TRBD2 (5 bases each). There are 14 residues in the CDR3. Trimming pared 5 bases from V and 7 bases from J, leaving 15 bases between. The germline V gene has CDR1 MGHRA and CDR2 YSYEKL. CDR3 sequence reads: CASSSPGRSNEQFF. Here the CDR3 DNA reads TGCGCCAGCAGCTCCCCGGGACGCTCTAATGAGCAGTTCTTC.

The table lists this clone with a few counts. The chain couples TRBV14 to TRBJ1-2; D is undetermined. The CDR3 extends over 14 amino acids. Per the germline V gene, CDR1 is SGHDN and CDR2 is FVKESK. Trimming pared 2 bases from V and 3 bases from J, leaving 10 bases between. The CDR3 loop reads CASSQSRTDYGYTF. The CDR3, as DNA: TGTGCCAGCAGCCAATCTAGGACGGACTATGGCTACACCTTC.